Detailed here is one T cell receptor beta chain. Its antigen has not been determined. No much larger clonotype is one base removed from it; base qualities were not supplied. Germline trimming: 5 bases from V, 11 bases from J; junction bases outside gene matches: 12. CDR3 length: 14 amino acids, cysteine to phenylalanine. Only the CDR3 region is kept as DNA, spanning 42 bases read in frame from base 1. According to the germline V gene, CDR1 reads SGHTA and CDR2 reads FQGNSA. TCRbeta CDR3 regions were amplified from genomic DNA by means of the immunoSEQ Assay, a bias-controlled multiplex PCR. Per the authors' processing: The number of nucleated cells in each sample was estimated by amplification of reference gene primers within the assay. Sequence reads were collapsed and filtered to measure the absolute abundance of every unique TCRbeta CDR3 rearrangement. Productive Simpson clonality was computed per sample as the square root of Simpson's diversity index over productive rearrangements. TCRdb carries this immuneACCESS record with in-frame sequences only. Its versions omit some clonotypes, under half of them owing to an unresolved V gene in the studies checked, with the rest unexplained. Clonal size and the V and J genes are those of that table, whereas D and trimming came from the DNA. The sample profile shows approximately 200,000 clones; 65% to 85% of them were found once. The top ten constitute 3.2% of the sample.

Participants in the prospective study were aged about 18 to 90 years, lived in 20 to 25 United States geographic areas, and enrolled through a virtual design. In the prospective study, participants were assigned to cohorts based on the clinical history participants reported in a screening survey and a study questionnaire. Recovered participants in ImmuneRACE Cohort 3 were defined as having two consecutive negative NP/OP PCR tests, clearance from a healthcare professional, or resolution of symptoms. Each participant in the prospective study had whole blood, serum and a nasopharyngeal or oropharyngeal swab collected by mobile phlebotomists. Participants in the prospective study had the option to provide additional blood draws and questionnaires over an approximately 2-month period. Blood samples from the prospective study were shipped frozen or at room temperature prior to DNA extraction. The source of the sample is a study of blood T cell repertoires in COVID-19 (dated by TCRdb to about 2020). In terms of the full investigation: Collaborator samples came from the United States, Italy and Spain and covered acute and convalescent phases of COVID-19. The prospective study material was composed of cDNA or gDNA derived from T cells, B-cell-depleted T cells, or PBMCs. Subjects who had been exposed to COVID-19, were actively infected with it, or had recovered from it provided the deeply sampled blood TCRbeta repertoires that made up the dataset. The repertoires were released in a freely available public database intended as a resource for research on the immune response to SARS-CoV-2. Samples were obtained from the ongoing ImmuneRACE study (first 160 participants) and from 1,254 subjects provided by 6 global collaborators. A de-identified subject ID, COVID-19 status, age in years and sex were almost always included in the sample metadata. Where available, HLA class I and class II types were taken from metadata supplied by the sample provider and were not determined by assay-based typing. Overall study outcomes, separate from this receptor: The amount of clinical and demographic metadata varied by source and participant and was provided uncurated.

The V and J genes are TRBV7-2 and TRBJ2-4, and 7 bases in between align with TRBD2. The sequencing input was PBMCs or T cells enriched from blood (not recorded which). This receptor was obtained from a woman aged 25 to 39 who had recovered from COVID-19. The CDR3 region has the sequence CASSLGLSGLVQYF. The DNA is TGTGCCAGCAGCCTGGGACTATCGGGCTTGGTTCAGTACTTC.